This TCR beta chain emerged from a study of shared clonotypes between healthy human individuals (dated by TCRdb to 2020 to 2021). Looking at the study overall: The cohort comprised a couple of women and a few men aged 18 to 49 years. For each donor, CD4 naive and CD4 memory were each run on three plates, CD8 naive on two plates, and CD8 memory on one plate. To estimate repertoire size and how much clonotypes are shared between individuals, the study performed deep sequencing of blood TCR repertoires from a few healthy adults. To increase sequencing depth and limit assay-specific biases, different laboratories used diverse techniques to prepare libraries and sequence TCR repertoires. Leukapheresis yielded between about 0.85 and 10 billion PBMCs per donor.

This clone was observed a single time. Which antigen it targets is not known. Qualities for individual bases were not recorded, and no much larger clone is one base off. Study-wide findings and limitations: Incomplete sequencing was indicated by rarefaction of sorted-subset datasets, despite the large sequencing depth. Sampling was restricted to blood, and TCR repertoires in tissues likely differ from the TCR repertoires found in blood. Pairwise subsampling led to the expectation that sequencing depth would affect the degree of clonotype sharing among donors. Because the study included a small number of donors, the genetic and exposure-history diversity represented was limited. About 5% of naive CD4, 3.5% of naive CD8, about 2.4% of memory CD4, and 0.4% of memory CD8 clonotypes were shared across several donors. Higher generation probabilities were observed for clonotypes shared by all four sorted-subset donors than for non-shared clonotypes. Naive subsets generally had larger estimated clonotype richness than memory subsets did.

Healthy HIV-negative adults with no recently reported acute infections or vaccinations were included as donors. All donors were Caucasian adults living in Nashville, Tennessee, USA. Magnetic negative selection was used to enrich CD4+ T cells, after which naive cells were positively selected on CD45RA and the negative fraction became the memory subset. Blood was collected by leukapheresis, and PBMCs were isolated by Ficoll-Histopaque density gradient centrifugation and then cryopreserved in liquid nitrogen vapor phase. Purity and quantity of every magnetically sorted T cell population were checked by analytical flow cytometry. Each sorted fraction had its genomic DNA isolated and then quantified by UV absorbance on a Nanodrop 2000c. Using the deep immunoSEQ assay, multiplex PCR amplified TCR CDR3 regions from genomic DNA. Extracted genomic DNA from each cell subset was distributed evenly across all wells of several immunoSEQ 96-well plates, and each plate was treated as a replicate. For sorted subsets, each replicate PCR was loaded with roughly 200 ng genomic DNA, equivalent to 25,000 to 35,000 T cell genomes. The purified libraries were quantified using a Qubit 3.0 fluorometer, sized with a Bioanalyzer 2100, and then quantified again using the KAPA Library Quantification kit. Every immunoSEQ 96-well plate was sequenced on a separate single-read 150-cycle Illumina NextSeq 550 flow cell. Under the source paper's analysis protocol: Because only junctional sequences without quality scores were contained in the immunoSEQ output, filtering matching that applied to full-length reads could not be performed. Sequences were annotated with PyIR, a Python wrapper for IgBLAST v1.9, and V/J genes and CDR3 were assigned using IMGT germline references. Reads were filtered out if the reads had weak V/J assignments (E-value above 1e-6), no CDR3, stop codons, out-of-frame junctions, or ambiguous translated residues. V3J clonotypes were defined as sequences sharing the same inferred V gene, J gene, and CDR3 amino acid sequence. Percentage overlap between repertoires was computed as shared unique clonotypes divided by the size of the smaller repertoire. Repertoire richness was assessed with RTK rarefaction, the Chao1 estimator, and Recon v2.1 estimates of unobserved clonotypes. OLGA was used to compute generation probabilities for all TCRbeta clonotypes that the gDNA method yielded from a few donors. TCRdb took this table from immuneACCESS and kept in-frame rearrangements with V and J called. Such tables lack part of the clones; where checked against another copy, unresolved V genes explain under half of the gap, and the rest is unexplained. The DNA gave D and trimming, while V, J and clone size come from that table. Here the sample has hundreds of thousands of clones; around 74% occur a single time. Of the sample, less than 2% is held by the ten largest clones.

The sequencing sample was made of memory CD4+ T cells sorted from blood. The cell subset or site label, as the study defines it: CD45RA-negative fraction. The source is a woman under 40 in good health.

The CDR3 protein is CASSQLPGLAGGRYEQYF. The nucleotide sequence is given as TGCGCCAGCAGCCAACTCCCGGGACTAGCGGGAGGGAGATACGAGCAGTACTTC. The sequence joins TRBV4-1 to TRBJ2-7, with 16 middle bases fitting TRBD2. Germline trimming: 2 bases from V, 4 bases from J; junction bases outside gene matches: 8. According to the germline V gene, CDR1 reads MGHRA and CDR2 reads YSYEKL. Spanning cysteine to phenylalanine, the CDR3 consists of 18 amino acids. This entry keeps only the CDR3 DNA: 54 bases, framed from base 1.